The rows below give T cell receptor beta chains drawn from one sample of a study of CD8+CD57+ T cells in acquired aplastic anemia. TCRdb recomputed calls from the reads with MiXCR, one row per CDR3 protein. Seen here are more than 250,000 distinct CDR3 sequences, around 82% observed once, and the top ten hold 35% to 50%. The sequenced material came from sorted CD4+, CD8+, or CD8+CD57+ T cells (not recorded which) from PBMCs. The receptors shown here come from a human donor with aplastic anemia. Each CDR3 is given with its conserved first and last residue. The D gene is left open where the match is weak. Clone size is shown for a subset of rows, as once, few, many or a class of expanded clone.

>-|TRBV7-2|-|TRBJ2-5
CASSLKETQYF
TGTGCCAGCAGCTTAAAAGAGACCCAGTACTTC
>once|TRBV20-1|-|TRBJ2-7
CSAREGGYEQYF
TGCAGTGCTAGAGAAGGGGGATACGAGCAGTACTTC
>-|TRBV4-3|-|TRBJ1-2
CASSQDWAGYGYTF
TGCGCCAGCAGCCAAGATTGGGCAGGGTATGGCTACACCTTC
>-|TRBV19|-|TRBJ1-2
CASSIERGYGYTF
TGTGCCAGTAGTATTGAGCGGGGCTATGGCTACACCTTC
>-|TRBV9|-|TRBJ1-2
CASSAGSGRQYFGYTF
-
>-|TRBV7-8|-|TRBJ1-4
CASSLSGDPVTQKLFF
TGTGCCAGCAGCTTATCGGGAGACCCCGTTACGCAAAAACTGTTTTTT
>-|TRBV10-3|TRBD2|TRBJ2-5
CAISSGGSEETQYF
TGTGCCATCAGTTCGGGGGGATCTGAAGAGACCCAGTACTTC
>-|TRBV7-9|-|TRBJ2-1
CASSVSENSWNEEFF
TGTGCCAGCAGCGTATCGGAGAACTCCTGGAATGAGGAGTTCTTC
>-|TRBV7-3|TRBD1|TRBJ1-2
CASSLTGRAGYGCTF
TGTGCCAGCAGCTTGACAGGGAGGGCCGGCTATGGGTGCACCTTC
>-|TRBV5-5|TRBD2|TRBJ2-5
CASSLPMASGRDETQYF
TGTGCCAGCAGCCTTCCCATGGCTAGCGGGAGGGATGAGACCCAGTACTTC
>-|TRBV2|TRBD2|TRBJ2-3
CASSVAGSDDKQYF
TGTGCCAGCAGCGTAGCGGGAAGTGACGATAAGCAGTATTTT
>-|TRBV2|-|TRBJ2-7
CASSTFDSHEQHF
TGTGCCAGCAGTACCTTCGACTCGCACGAGCAGCACTTC
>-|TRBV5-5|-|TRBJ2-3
CASSPATGDHTDTQYF
TGTGCCAGCAGCCCCGCAACGGGGGATCACACAGATACGCAGTATTTT
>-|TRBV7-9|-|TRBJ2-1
CASSRERRGGNDEFF
TGTGCCAGCAGCAGAGAAAGAAGGGGGGGGAATGATGAGTTCTTC
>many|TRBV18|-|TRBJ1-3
CASSPPSSAGNTIYF
TGTGCCAGCTCACCACCGTCGTCAGCAGGAAACACCATATATTTT
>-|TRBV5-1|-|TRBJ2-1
CASSMGSETYNEQFF
TGCGCCAGCAGTATGGGGAGTGAAACCTACAATGAGCAGTTCTTC
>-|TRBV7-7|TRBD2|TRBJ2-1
CASSLGAGLSTGEF
TGTGCTAGCAGCTTAGGAGCGGGGCTGAGCACCGGGGAGTTC
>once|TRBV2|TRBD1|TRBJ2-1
CASSDRTGYNEQFF
TGTGCCAGCAGCGACAGGACAGGGTACAATGAGCAGTTCTTC
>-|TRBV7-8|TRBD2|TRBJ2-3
CASSFPTLAEATYTQYF
TGTGCCAGTAGTTTCCCTACTCTAGCGGAAGCGACATATACGCAGTATTTT
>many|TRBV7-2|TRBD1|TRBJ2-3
CASSLTGGADYRYF
TGTGCCAGCAGCTTGACAGGGGGCGCCGACTATCGCTACTTC
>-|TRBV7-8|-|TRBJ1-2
CASSLEGGALVQGYTF
TGTGCCAGCAGCTTAGAGGGGGGCGCGCTCGTACAGGGCTACACCTTC